A single sample gave rise to the 13 T cell receptor beta chains below, sequenced in a study of PD-L1 blockade in urothelial cancer. Time point described: pretreatment peripheral blood. The table came from immunoSEQ multiplex PCR; TCRdb's copy has only in-frame clones and leaves some out. Of about 56,000 clones in the sample, around 86% were seen once. Sequencing was performed on PBMCs, taken around atezolizumab (anti-PD-L1) treatment. These receptors came from a man between 70 and 80 years old with urothelial cancer.

The gene calls are TRBV5-4 and TRBJ2-2, with 12 bases lining up with TRBD2. The germline V gene encodes CDR1 SGHNT and CDR2 YYREEE (reference sequence). This CDR3 contains 15 residues. V shed 4 bases and J 5 bases; nucleotides not matched to a gene: 3. CDR3 nucleotides: TGTGCCAGCAGCCCAGGGACTAGCGGGACCGGGGAGCTGTTTTTT. Translated, it gives CASSPGTSGTGELFF.

This chain uses TRBV5-1 with TRBJ2-7, with 8 bases fitting TRBD1. J gave up 0 bases and V 5 bases, and 4 bases lay outside the gene matches. The length of the CDR3 is 14 residues. From germline, CDR1 is SGHRS and CDR2 YFSETQ. In DNA, the CDR3 is TGCGCCAGCAGTTTAGGACAGGGCTCCTACGAGCAGTACTTC. It codes for CASSLGQGSYEQYF.

This chain connects TRBV7-2 to TRBJ1-2; no definite D call. CDR1 and CDR2 (germline): SGHTA, FQGNSA. Between the trimmed V and J ends, which lost 5 bases and 0 bases, there was a span of 16 bases. There are 16 residues in the CDR3. CDR3 nucleotide sequence: TGTGCCAGCAGCACCAACGGAGCAGTTCCTAACTATGGCTACACCTTC. This gives the protein CASSTNGAVPNYGYTF.

This clone was seen only a few times. The CDR3 loop reads CASSFDIRGEQYF. As DNA, the CDR3 is TGTGCCAGCAGCTTTGATATTAGGGGTGAGCAGTACTTC. J is TRBJ2-7 and V is TRBV11-3, with D perhaps TRBD1 (5 bases). The CDR3 spans 13 residues. Trimming pared 3 bases from V and 7 bases from J, leaving 13 bases between. The germline gives CDR1 SGHNT, CDR2 YENEEA. Together with reference TRBV11-3 and TRBJ2-7, the CDR3 gives the full variable domain: EAGVVQSPRYKIIEKKQPVAFWCNPISGHNTLYWYLQNLGQGPELLIRYENEEAVDDSQLPKDRFSAERLKGVDSTLKIQPAELGDSAVYLCASSFDIRGEQYFGPGTRLTVT.

The V gene is TRBV7-2, the J gene TRBJ1-5; TRBD1 agrees at 7 bases. There are 13 residues in the CDR3. The V gene's germline CDR1 is SGHTA and CDR2 FQGNSA. The J segment lost 7 bases and the V segment lost 1 base, leaving 1 base of the junction unmatched. The CDR3 region is CASSLVGQQPQHF. Here the CDR3 DNA reads TGTGCCAGCAGCTTAGTGGGACAGCAGCCCCAGCATTTT.

The rearrangement joins TRBV2 to TRBJ1-5; 9 bases map to TRBD1. Germline assignment: CDR1 SNHLY and CDR2 FYNNEI. This CDR3 is 17 amino acids long. The V segment lost 3 bases and the J segment 5 bases; nucleotides outside the gene matches: 11. CDR3 DNA sequence: TGTGCCAGCAGTGAGGGAAGGTCGGGACAGGGATATCAGCCCCAGCATTTT. It codes for CASSEGRSGQGYQPQHF.

This sequence joins TRBV7-3 and TRBJ1-1; no definite D call. CDR3 length: 13 amino acids. Germline-derived CDR1 and CDR2 are SGHTA and FQGTGA. V lost 5 bases and J lost 3, with 10 bases in between. The CDR3 DNA follows: TGTGCCAGCAGCACCACGCGGGACACTGAAGCTTTCTTT. Its protein product is CASSTTRDTEAFF.

This clone appeared once. This chain joins TRBV5-1 and TRBJ1-3; no clear D. V was cut by 2 bases and J by 3 bases, with 9 bases left in between. CDR3 size: 14 residues. In germline, CDR1 is SGHRS, CDR2 YFSETQ. Written as DNA, the CDR3 is TGCGCCAGCAGCTTAGCGGGCTTTGGAAACACCATATATTTT. This translates into CASSLAGFGNTIYF.

This sequence joins TRBV2 and TRBJ2-1, with 15 nucleotides matching TRBD2. The CDR3 loop spans 17 amino acids. V lost 1 base and J lost 7; bases outside the gene matches: 5. CDR1 and CDR2 (germline): SNHLY, FYNNEI. The CDR3 loop is CASSEVGLAGGRNEQFF. CDR3 nucleotide sequence: TGTGCCAGCAGTGAAGTTGGACTAGCGGGAGGGAGAAATGAGCAGTTCTTC.

The chain recombines TRBV6-1 with TRBJ1-4; 10 nucleotides match TRBD1. CDR3 length: 14 residues. V lost 5 bases and J lost 5; bases outside the gene matches: 2. CDR1 is MNHNS and CDR2 is SASEGT in the germline V gene. The chain's CDR3 is CASSTGQGNEKLFF. The CDR3 region has the DNA TGTGCCAGCAGTACGGGACAGGGGAATGAAAAACTGTTTTTT.

The chain is built from TRBV5-1 and TRBJ1-5; weak D call: TRBD1 (6 bases). The CDR3 is 15 residues long. Trimming shortened V by 4 bases and J by 5 bases, and 16 bases separated the two germline ends. Germline V gene data show CDR1 as SGHRS and CDR2 as YFSETQ. The CDR3 sequence is CASSPTGLRDQPQHF. The CDR3 DNA reads as TGCGCCAGCAGCCCGACAGGTCTCAGGGATCAGCCCCAGCATTTT.

The rearrangement links TRBV6-5 to TRBJ2-5; the D gene is possibly TRBD1 (5 bases). CDR3 length: 15 amino acids. Germline V gives CDR1 MNHEY, CDR2 SVGAGI. Trimming took off 6 bases at V and 1 base at J, with 15 bases between the two ends. CDR3 amino acids: CASRDLGQAQETQYF. CDR3 DNA: TGTGCCAGCAGGGATTTAGGACAAGCCCAAGAGACCCAGTACTTC.

V usage is TRBV9 and J usage is TRBJ2-1, with 10 bases lining up with TRBD1. The trim removed 3 bases at V and 6 bases at J, leaving 6 bases unmatched. Per the germline V gene, CDR1 is SGDLS and CDR2 is YYNGEE. The CDR3 has 15 amino acids. The CDR3 here is CASSATGTGVNEQFF. The CDR3 DNA reads as TGTGCCAGCAGCGCGACCGGGACAGGGGTCAATGAGCAGTTCTTC.